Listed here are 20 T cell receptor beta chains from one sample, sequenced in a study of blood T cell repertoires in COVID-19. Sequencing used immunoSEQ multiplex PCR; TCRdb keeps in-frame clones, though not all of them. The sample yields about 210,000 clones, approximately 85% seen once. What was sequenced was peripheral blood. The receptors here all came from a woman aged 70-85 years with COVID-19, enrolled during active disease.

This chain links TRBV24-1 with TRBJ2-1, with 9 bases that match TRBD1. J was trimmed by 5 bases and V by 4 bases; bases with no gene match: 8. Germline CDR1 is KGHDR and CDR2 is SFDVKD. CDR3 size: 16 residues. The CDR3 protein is CATSDEGQGAHNEQFF. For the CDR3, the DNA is TGTGCCACCAGTGACGAGGGACAGGGTGCCCACAATGAGCAGTTCTTC.

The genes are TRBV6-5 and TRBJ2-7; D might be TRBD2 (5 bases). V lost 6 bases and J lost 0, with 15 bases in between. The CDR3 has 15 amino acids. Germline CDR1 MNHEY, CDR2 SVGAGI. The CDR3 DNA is TGTGCCAGCAGGGGCCACACTGGGAGCTCCTACGAGCAGTACTTC. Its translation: CASRGHTGSSYEQYF.

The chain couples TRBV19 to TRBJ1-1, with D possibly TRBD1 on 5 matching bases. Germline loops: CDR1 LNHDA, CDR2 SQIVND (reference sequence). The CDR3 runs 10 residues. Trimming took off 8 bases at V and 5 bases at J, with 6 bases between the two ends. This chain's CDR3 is CASGGTEAFF. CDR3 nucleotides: TGTGCCAGTGGGGGGACTGAAGCTTTCTTT.

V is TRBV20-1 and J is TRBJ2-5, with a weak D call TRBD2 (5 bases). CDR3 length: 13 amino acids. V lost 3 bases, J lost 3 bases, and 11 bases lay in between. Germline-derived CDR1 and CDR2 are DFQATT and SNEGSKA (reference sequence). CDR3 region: CSASPGTEETQYF. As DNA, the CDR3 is TGCAGTGCTAGTCCGGGAACTGAAGAGACCCAGTACTTC.

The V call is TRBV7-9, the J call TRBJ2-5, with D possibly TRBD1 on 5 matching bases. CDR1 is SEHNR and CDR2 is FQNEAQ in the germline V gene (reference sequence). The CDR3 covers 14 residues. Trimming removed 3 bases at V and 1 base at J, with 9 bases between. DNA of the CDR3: TGTGCCAGCAGCTTTGTGACAGTCCAAGAGACCCAGTACTTC. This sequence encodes CASSFVTVQETQYF.

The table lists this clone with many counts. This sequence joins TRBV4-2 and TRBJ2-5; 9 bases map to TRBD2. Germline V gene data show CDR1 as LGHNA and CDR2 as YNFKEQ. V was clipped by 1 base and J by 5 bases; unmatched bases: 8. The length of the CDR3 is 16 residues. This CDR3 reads CASSQVLAGQGETQYF. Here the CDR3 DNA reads TGTGCCAGCAGCCAAGTACTAGCGGGCCAAGGGGAGACCCAGTACTTC.

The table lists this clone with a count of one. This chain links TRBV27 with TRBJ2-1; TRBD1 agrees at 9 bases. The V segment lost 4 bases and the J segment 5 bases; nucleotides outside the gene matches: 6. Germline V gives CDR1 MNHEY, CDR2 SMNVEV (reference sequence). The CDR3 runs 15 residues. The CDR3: CASSSVGQGHNEQFF. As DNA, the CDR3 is TGTGCCAGCAGTTCGGTGGGACAGGGCCACAATGAGCAGTTCTTC.

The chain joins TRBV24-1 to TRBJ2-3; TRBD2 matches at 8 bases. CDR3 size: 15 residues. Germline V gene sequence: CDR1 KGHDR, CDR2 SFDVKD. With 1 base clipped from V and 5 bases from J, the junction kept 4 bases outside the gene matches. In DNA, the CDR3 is TGTGCCACCAGTGATTTAGCGGGGGCCAAAGATACGCAGTATTTT. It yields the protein CATSDLAGAKDTQYF.

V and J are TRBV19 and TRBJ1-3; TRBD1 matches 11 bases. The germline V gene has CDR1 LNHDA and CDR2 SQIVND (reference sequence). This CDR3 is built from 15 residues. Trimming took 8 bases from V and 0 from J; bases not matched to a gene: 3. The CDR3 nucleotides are TGTGCCAGTGGGACAGGGGGGAACTCTGGAAACACCATATATTTT. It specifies CASGTGGNSGNTIYF.

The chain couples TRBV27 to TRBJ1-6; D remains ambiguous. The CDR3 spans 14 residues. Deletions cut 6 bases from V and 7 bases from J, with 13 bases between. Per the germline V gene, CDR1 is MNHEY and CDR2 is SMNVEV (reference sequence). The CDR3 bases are TGTGCCAGCAGATATGGCAGAGGGAATTCACCCCTCCACTTT. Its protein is CASRYGRGNSPLHF.

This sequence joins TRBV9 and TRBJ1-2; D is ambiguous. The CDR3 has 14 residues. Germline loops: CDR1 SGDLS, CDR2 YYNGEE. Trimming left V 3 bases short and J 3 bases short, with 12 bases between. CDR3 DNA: TGTGCCAGCAGCGCGTCCGGAGGTGACTATGGCTACACCTTC. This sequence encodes CASSASGGDYGYTF.

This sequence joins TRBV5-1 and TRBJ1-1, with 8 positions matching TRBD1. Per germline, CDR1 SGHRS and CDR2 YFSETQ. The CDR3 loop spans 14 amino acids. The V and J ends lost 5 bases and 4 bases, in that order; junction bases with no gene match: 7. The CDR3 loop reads CASRGTGDLTEAFF. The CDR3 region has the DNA TGCGCCAGCAGGGGGACAGGCGATCTCACTGAAGCTTTCTTT.

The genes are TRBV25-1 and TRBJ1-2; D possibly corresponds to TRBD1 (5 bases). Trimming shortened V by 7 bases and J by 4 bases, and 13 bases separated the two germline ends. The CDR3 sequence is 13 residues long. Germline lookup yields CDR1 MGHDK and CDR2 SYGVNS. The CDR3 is CASTTGVSYGYTF. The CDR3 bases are TGTGCCAGCACTACGGGGGTCTCCTATGGCTACACCTTC.

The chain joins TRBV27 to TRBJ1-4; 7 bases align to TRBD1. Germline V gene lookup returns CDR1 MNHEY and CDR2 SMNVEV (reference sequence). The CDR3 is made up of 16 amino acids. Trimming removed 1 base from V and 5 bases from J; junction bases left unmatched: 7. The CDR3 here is CASSLWGTAKNEKLFF. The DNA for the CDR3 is TGTGCCAGCAGTTTATGGGGGACAGCAAAGAATGAAAAACTGTTTTTT.

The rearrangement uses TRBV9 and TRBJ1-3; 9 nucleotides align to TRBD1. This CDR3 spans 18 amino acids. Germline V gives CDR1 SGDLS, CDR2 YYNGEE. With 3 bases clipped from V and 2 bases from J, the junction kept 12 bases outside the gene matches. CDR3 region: CASSGTGGPGYAGNTIYF. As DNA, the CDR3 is TGTGCCAGCAGCGGCACAGGGGGCCCTGGCTACGCTGGAAACACCATATATTTT. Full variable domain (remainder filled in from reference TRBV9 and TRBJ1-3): DSGVTQTPKHLITATGQRVTLRCSPRSGDLSVYWYQQSLDQGLQFLIQYYNGEERAKGNILERFSAQQFPDLHSELNLSSLELGDSALYFCASSGTGGPGYAGNTIYFGEGSWLTVV.

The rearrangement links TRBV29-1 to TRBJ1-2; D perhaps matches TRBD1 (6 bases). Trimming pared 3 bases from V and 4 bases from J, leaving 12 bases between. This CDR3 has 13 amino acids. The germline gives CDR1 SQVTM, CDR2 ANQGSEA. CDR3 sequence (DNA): TGCAGCGTTGAGGGACACATAAGCTATGGCTACACCTTC. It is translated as CSVEGHISYGYTF.

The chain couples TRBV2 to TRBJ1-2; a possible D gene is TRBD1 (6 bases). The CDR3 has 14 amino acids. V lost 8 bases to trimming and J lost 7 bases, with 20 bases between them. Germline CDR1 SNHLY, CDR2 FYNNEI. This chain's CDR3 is CASLGTGSLGGYTF. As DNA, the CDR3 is TGTGCCAGCCTTGGTACAGGGAGCTTAGGTGGCTACACCTTC.

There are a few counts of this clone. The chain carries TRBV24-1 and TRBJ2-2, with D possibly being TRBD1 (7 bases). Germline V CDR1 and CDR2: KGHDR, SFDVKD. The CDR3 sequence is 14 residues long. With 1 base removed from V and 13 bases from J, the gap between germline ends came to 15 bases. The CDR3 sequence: CATSDFTGTAGLFF. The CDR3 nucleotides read TGTGCCACCAGTGATTTTACCGGGACAGCGGGGCTGTTTTTT.

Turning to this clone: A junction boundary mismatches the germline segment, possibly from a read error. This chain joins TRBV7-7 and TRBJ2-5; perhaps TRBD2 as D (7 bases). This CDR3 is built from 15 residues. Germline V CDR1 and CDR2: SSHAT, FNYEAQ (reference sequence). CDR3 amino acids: CASSLGAGEGETQYF. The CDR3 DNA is TGTGCTAGCAGCTTAGGAGCAGGGGAGGGAGAGACCCAGTACTTC.

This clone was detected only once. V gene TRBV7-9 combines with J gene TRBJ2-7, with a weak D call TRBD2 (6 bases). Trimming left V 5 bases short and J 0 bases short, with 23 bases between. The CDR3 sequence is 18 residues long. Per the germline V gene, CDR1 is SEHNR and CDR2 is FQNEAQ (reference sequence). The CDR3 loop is CASSPSLGLPRHSYEQYF. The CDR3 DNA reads TGTGCCAGCAGCCCCTCTCTGGGACTCCCTAGGCACTCCTACGAGCAGTACTTC.